The clone carrying this TCR beta chain appeared many times. This specimen belongs to a study of neurological immune-mediated disorders. 2 million unsorted PBMCs were stored in RNAlater at -80 °C before RNA extraction. Synthesis of cDNA used 5'RACE (with 10-nucleotide random UMIs). Every sequencing run produced over 160 million TCR-beta sequences, and the sequences from any one run covered 15-18 subjects. TCRdb analysed the 5' RACE reads with MiXCR anew, one entry per CDR3 protein. The sample lists tens of thousands of distinct CDR3 sequences, about a quarter seen once, with about 23% in the top ten. This receptor was identified in a woman in her seventies in good health. Material: PBMCs.

CDR3 residues: CASSRTGDYEQYF. CDR3 in DNA: TGCGCCAGCAGCCGGACGGGGGACTACGAGCAGTACTTC. The chain employs TRBV4-1 and TRBJ2-7; possibly TRBD2 for D (6 bases). The V gene's germline CDR1 is MGHRA and CDR2 YSYEKL. There are 13 residues in the CDR3. V dropped 4 bases and J dropped 3 bases, with 10 bases sitting between them.